The T cell receptor (beta chain) described here comes from a study of response to subunit inactivated influenza vaccine. Germline V gene data show CDR1 as MDHEN and CDR2 as SYDVKM. This CDR3 region has 17 residues. The trim removed 3 bases at V and 8 bases at J, leaving 12 bases unmatched. TCRdb reprocessed the RT-PCR reads with MiXCR, giving one entry per CDR3 protein. The sample yields roughly 520,000 distinct CDR3 sequences, around 25% seen once. The TCR sequence derives from a man in his fifties or sixties who received an inactivated influenza vaccine. The sample in question was CD4+ T cells sorted from PBMCs, obtained 5 to 6 days after vaccination. The V and J genes are TRBV28 and TRBJ2-1; TRBD2 matches 11 bases. The CDR3 coding sequence is TGTGCCAGCAGTTTCCTCAATAGCGGGAGGGCCTTGGATGAGCAGTTCTTC. Encoded protein: CASSFLNSGRALDEQFF.